This TCR beta chain stems from a study of blood T cell repertoires in COVID-19 (TCRdb year 2020). Notes on the research overall: Samples from collaborators originated in the United States, Italy and Spain and spanned both the acute and convalescent phases of COVID-19. The material from the prospective study consisted of cDNA or gDNA derived from T cells, B-cell-depleted T cells, or PBMCs. Subjects who had been exposed to COVID-19, were actively infected with it, or had recovered from it provided the deeply sampled blood TCRbeta repertoires that made up the dataset. The repertoires were released in a freely available public database intended as a resource for research on the immune response to SARS-CoV-2. Samples were obtained from the ongoing ImmuneRACE study (first 160 participants) and from 1,254 subjects provided by 6 global collaborators. The sample metadata nearly always contained a de-identified subject ID, COVID-19 status, age in years and sex. Where available, HLA class I and class II types were obtained from metadata supplied by the sample provider rather than from assay-based typing.

Study-wide findings and limitations: How much clinical and demographic metadata was included differed by source and by participant, and the metadata was provided uncurated.

About this clone: Its recognized antigen is unknown. No clone much larger than this one lies a single base away; base qualities are absent.

In the prospective study, participants were 18 to 89 years old, resided in 24 geographic areas of the United States, and were enrolled through a virtual design. To assign participants to cohorts, the prospective study relied on clinical history that participants themselves reported in a screening survey and a study questionnaire. For ImmuneRACE Cohort 3, a participant was defined as recovered based on two consecutive negative NP/OP PCR tests, clearance by a healthcare professional, or resolution of symptoms. In the prospective study, whole blood, serum and a nasopharyngeal or oropharyngeal swab were collected from each participant by mobile phlebotomists. Additional blood draws and questionnaires over an approximately two-month period could optionally be provided by prospective study participants. Blood samples from the prospective study were shipped frozen or at room temperature prior to DNA extraction.

TCRbeta CDR3 regions were amplified from genomic DNA using the immunoSEQ Assay, a bias-controlled multiplex PCR. The published analysis was carried out like this. The number of nucleated cells in each sample was estimated from the amplification of reference gene primers within the assay. To quantify the absolute abundance of each unique TCRbeta CDR3 rearrangement, sequence reads were collapsed and filtered. For each sample, productive Simpson clonality was calculated as the square root of Simpson's diversity index across productive rearrangements. TCRdb's version of the immuneACCESS table is confined to in-frame rearrangements and falls short of the full clone set. An unresolved V gene accounts for under half of the shortfall where checked; the remainder is of unknown origin. V and J calls and clone size follow that table, whereas D and trimming were derived from the DNA. For this sample there are 150,000 to 200,000 clones; 80% to 85% appear just once. The ten largest make up approximately 8% of the sample.

Reading from cysteine to phenylalanine, the CDR3 counts 17 amino acids. Of the read, only the CDR3 DNA is kept; its 51 bases are in frame from base 1. V lost 6 bases and J lost 0 bases, and the count of bases not matched to a germline gene is 7. The germline V gene (reference sequence) provides CDR1 MNHEY and CDR2 SMNVEV. This sequence originates from a woman aged 50 to 65 who had recovered from COVID-19. The chain uses TRBV27 and TRBJ2-1; TRBD2 aligns with 11 central bases. Sequencing used PBMCs or T cells enriched from blood (not recorded which). The CDR3 region reads CASSPNSGRASYNEQFF. In nucleotide form, the sequence is TGTGCCAGCAGCCCGAATAGCGGGAGGGCCTCCTACAATGAGCAGTTCTTC.